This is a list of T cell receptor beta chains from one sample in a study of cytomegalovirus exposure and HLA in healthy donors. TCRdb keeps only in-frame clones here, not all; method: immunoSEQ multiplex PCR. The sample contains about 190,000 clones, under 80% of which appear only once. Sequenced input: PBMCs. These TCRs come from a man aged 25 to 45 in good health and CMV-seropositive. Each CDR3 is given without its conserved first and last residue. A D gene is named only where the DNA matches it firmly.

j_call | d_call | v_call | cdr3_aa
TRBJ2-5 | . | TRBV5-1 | ASSLVGGEQY
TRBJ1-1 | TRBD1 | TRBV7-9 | ASSFQGQDNTEAF
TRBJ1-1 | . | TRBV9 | ASSPYTGLDTEAF
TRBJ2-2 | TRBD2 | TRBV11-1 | ASSPRGAGELF
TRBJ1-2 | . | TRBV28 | ASSLQGLYGYT
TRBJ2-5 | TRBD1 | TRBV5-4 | ASSWRTGRAETQY
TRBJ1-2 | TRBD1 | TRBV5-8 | ASSTGTDYGYT
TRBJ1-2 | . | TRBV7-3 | ASSLNPGTYGYT
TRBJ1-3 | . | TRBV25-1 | ASSRGGRISGNTIY
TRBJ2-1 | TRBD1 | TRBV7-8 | ASSGRDSYNEQF
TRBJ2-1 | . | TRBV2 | ASRRLRGPALGQF
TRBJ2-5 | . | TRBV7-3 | ASSPTGYETQY
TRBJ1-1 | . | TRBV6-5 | ASSTERDTEAF
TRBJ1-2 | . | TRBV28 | ASSMPGSPGGYT
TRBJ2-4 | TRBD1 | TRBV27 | ASSTVVRDRRAKNIQY
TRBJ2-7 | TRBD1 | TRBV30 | AWSARGPSEQY
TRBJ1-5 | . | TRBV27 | ASSLGGGREPQH
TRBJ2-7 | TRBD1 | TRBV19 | ASSYSGQGYEQY
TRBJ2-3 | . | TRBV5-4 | ASSSTGLWDTQY
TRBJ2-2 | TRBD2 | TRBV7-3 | ASSLGLEVTGELF
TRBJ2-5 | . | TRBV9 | ASSVGTVPTETQY
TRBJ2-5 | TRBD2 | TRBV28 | ASSLRPFSLAGNEETQY
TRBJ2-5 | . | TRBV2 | ASSDLRETQY
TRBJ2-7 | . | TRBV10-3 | AISEKGRGHEQY
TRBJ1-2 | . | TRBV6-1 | ASRAGGADGYT
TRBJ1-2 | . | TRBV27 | ASSLRQAYGYT
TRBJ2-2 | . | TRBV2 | ASSLNTGELF
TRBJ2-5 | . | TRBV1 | TSSQVSAPGLAGRGTQY
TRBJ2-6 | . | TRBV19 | ASSEPGSGANVLT